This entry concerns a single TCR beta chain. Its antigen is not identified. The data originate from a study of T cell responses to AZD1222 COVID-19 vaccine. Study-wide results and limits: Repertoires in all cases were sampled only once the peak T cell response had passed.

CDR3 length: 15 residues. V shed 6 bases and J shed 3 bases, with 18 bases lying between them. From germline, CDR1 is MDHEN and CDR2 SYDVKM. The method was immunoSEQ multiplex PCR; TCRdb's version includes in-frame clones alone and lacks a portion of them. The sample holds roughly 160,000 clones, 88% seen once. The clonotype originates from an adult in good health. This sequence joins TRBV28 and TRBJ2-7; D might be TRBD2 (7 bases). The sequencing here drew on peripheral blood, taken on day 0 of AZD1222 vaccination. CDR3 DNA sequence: TGTGCCAGCAGCACGGCGGGGGCCAGGAACTACGAGCAGTACTTC. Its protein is CASSTAGARNYEQYF.